A selection of T cell receptor beta chains follows, all from one sample in a study of blood T cell repertoires in COVID-19. Method: immunoSEQ multiplex PCR; TCRdb's copy keeps in-frame clones and lacks some. The sample shows around 100,000 clones, 84% of them seen only once. The sample consisted of peripheral blood. The receptors were sampled from a human donor in a cohort sampled during active or convalescent COVID-19. Both conserved end residues are part of each CDR3. A D gene is named only where the DNA matches it firmly. A row's size may be missing; if present it is once, few, many or a size class.

size	V	D	J	CDR3	DNA
-	TRBV7-2	-	TRBJ2-2	CASSSPTGGGTGELFF	TGTGCCAGCAGCTCCCCCACAGGGGGGGGTACCGGGGAGCTGTTTTTT
few	TRBV2	TRBD1	TRBJ1-2	CASSERQGSDGYTF	TGTGCCAGCAGTGAAAGACAGGGGTCTGATGGCTACACCTTC
-	TRBV15	-	TRBJ1-4	CATSRDRATNEKLFF	TGTGCCACCAGCAGAGACAGGGCAACTAATGAAAAACTGTTTTTT
-	TRBV5-1	-	TRBJ1-2	CASSLGTNYGYTF	TGCGCCAGCAGCTTGGGGACAAATTATGGCTACACCTTC
few	TRBV27	-	TRBJ2-7	CASSRSGEQYF	TGTGCCAGCAGTCGGTCGGGCGAGCAGTACTTC
-	TRBV6-5	TRBD2	TRBJ2-5	CAGERGVQETQYF	TGTGCCGGTGAGCGGGGGGTACAAGAGACCCAGTACTTC
once	TRBV11-2	TRBD1	TRBJ2-7	CASSWGQGDYEQYF	TGTGCCAGCAGCTGGGGACAGGGGGACTACGAGCAGTACTTC
-	TRBV19	-	TRBJ1-5	CATRADYSNQPQHF	TGTGCCACGCGGGCAGACTATAGCAATCAGCCCCAGCATTTT
-	TRBV6-5	TRBD1	TRBJ2-3	CASSPGTGTDTQYF	TGTGCCAGCAGCCCCGGGACAGGCACAGATACGCAGTATTTT
-	TRBV2	TRBD1	TRBJ2-3	CASSLGGPRDTQYF	TGTGCCAGCAGCCTAGGGGGCCCGCGGGATACGCAGTATTTT
-	TRBV5-6	TRBD1	TRBJ1-2	CASSLVDREGYGYTF	TGTGCCAGCAGCTTGGTGGACAGGGAGGGCTATGGCTACACCTTC
-	TRBV7-2	-	TRBJ1-3	CASSLDAAGVTGNTIYF	TGTGCCAGCAGCTTAGATGCGGCAGGGGTCACTGGAAACACCATATATTTT
-	TRBV11-2	-	TRBJ1-1	CASSFIGGRGEAFF	TGTGCCAGCAGTTTTATAGGAGGGAGGGGTGAAGCTTTCTTT
-	TRBV18	-	TRBJ1-3	CASSPRGGSGSGNTIYF	TGTGCCAGCTCACCACGGGGCGGATCGGGCTCTGGAAACACCATATATTTT
-	TRBV14	-	TRBJ2-1	CASSPMGRVLHEQFF	TGTGCCAGCAGCCCCATGGGGCGAGTTTTGCATGAGCAGTTCTTC
-	TRBV27	TRBD2	TRBJ2-1	CASRVAGGSYNEQFF	TGTGCCAGCAGAGTAGCGGGGGGCTCCTACAATGAGCAGTTCTTC
-	TRBV24-1	TRBD1	TRBJ1-4	CATSETGYGKLFF	TGTGCCACCAGTGAGACAGGGTATGGGAAACTGTTTTTT
-	TRBV5-1	TRBD2	TRBJ2-3	CASSSTSGRPTDTQYF	TGCGCCAGCAGCTCGACTAGCGGAAGACCCACAGATACGCAGTATTTT
-	TRBV7-8	TRBD2	TRBJ2-7	CASSFSGGAYEQYF	TGTGCCAGCAGCTTTAGCGGGGGGGCTTACGAGCAGTACTTC
-	TRBV19	-	TRBJ2-2	CASSRDKLRSTGELFF	TGTGCCAGTAGTAGGGACAAACTCAGGAGCACCGGGGAGCTGTTTTTT
-	TRBV5-4	TRBD2	TRBJ2-2	CASSLLLAGGNTGELFF	TGTGCCAGCAGCTTGTTGCTAGCGGGGGGTAACACCGGGGAGCTGTTTTTT
many	TRBV7-2	-	TRBJ2-2	CASSTRTLSNTGELFF	TGTGCCAGCAGCACGAGGACACTTAGTAACACCGGGGAGCTGTTTTTT
-	TRBV15	-	TRBJ2-5	CATSREEGRTQYF	TGTGCCACCAGCAGAGAGGAGGGACGGACCCAGTACTTC
-	TRBV7-2	-	TRBJ1-1	CASSSPGRPTEAFF	TGTGCCAGCAGTTCCCCCGGCAGGCCGACTGAAGCTTTCTTT
-	TRBV30	TRBD1	TRBJ2-7	CAWSPTGVAYEQYF	TGTGCCTGGAGTCCGACAGGGGTGGCGTACGAGCAGTACTTC
-	TRBV19	-	TRBJ1-1	CASTAVEGPEFISEAFF	TGTGCCAGTACCGCCGTGGAGGGCCCGGAATTTATCTCTGAAGCTTTCTTT